Each of the 10 T cell receptor beta chains below was sequenced from the same sample in a study of blood T cell repertoires in COVID-19. TCRdb keeps only in-frame clones here, not all; method: immunoSEQ multiplex PCR. The top ten hold 4.1% of the sample, which has some 270,000 clones, around 89% seen once. The material sequenced was PBMCs or T cells enriched from blood (not recorded which). The receptors stem from a woman in her 30s with acute COVID-19.

This clone came up a few times. The chain uses TRBV24-1 and TRBJ1-4; 8 nucleotides line up with TRBD1. CDR3 length: 14 amino acids. Per the germline V gene, CDR1 is KGHDR and CDR2 is SFDVKD. Trimming took 3 bases from V and 7 from J; bases not matched to a gene: 3. Here the CDR3 reads CATSDQGAGEKLFF. In DNA, the CDR3 is TGTGCCACCAGTGATCAGGGGGCAGGTGAAAAACTGTTTTTT.

This chain uses TRBV27 with TRBJ1-1; D is possibly TRBD1 (5 bases). Trimming left V 6 bases short and J 7 bases short, with 21 bases between. The CDR3 extends over 15 amino acids. Germline-derived CDR1 and CDR2 are MNHEY and SMNVEV (reference sequence). The CDR3 spells CASSRRRGDSIEAFF. CDR3 DNA: TGTGCCAGCAGCCGTCGACGGGGGGACTCTATTGAAGCTTTCTTT.

The chain links TRBV27 to TRBJ2-1, with D possibly matching TRBD1 (5 bases). Germline V CDR1 and CDR2: MNHEY, SMNVEV (reference sequence). The CDR3 totals 19 residues. The V and J ends lost 5 bases and 0 bases respectively, with 23 bases between them. The CDR3 coding sequence is TGTGCCAGCAGTCTAAATCCCAGACAGACTCTTTCCTCCTACAATGAGCAGTTCTTC. Amino acid sequence: CASSLNPRQTLSSYNEQFF.

The V and J genes are TRBV30 and TRBJ2-3; 11 bases map to TRBD2. The V and J ends lost 4 bases and 2 bases, in that order; junction bases with no gene match: 2. The germline CDR1 and CDR2 sequences are GTSNPN and SVGIG (reference sequence). The CDR3 loop spans 14 amino acids. As DNA, the CDR3 is TGTGCCTGGACTAGCGGGAGGACCACAGATACGCAGTATTTT. Its protein is CAWTSGRTTDTQYF.

This sequence joins TRBV18 and TRBJ2-7; weak D call: TRBD1 (6 bases). Germline lookup yields CDR1 KGHSH and CDR2 LQKENI. This CDR3 spans 14 amino acids. V was cut by 3 bases and J by 4 bases, with 13 bases left in between. CDR3 sequence reads: CASSPGHEGYEQYF. For the CDR3, the DNA is TGTGCCAGCTCACCGGGACACGAGGGTTACGAGCAGTACTTC.

The chain links TRBV6-5 to TRBJ2-7; 11 bases map to TRBD1. The germline V gene has CDR1 MNHEY and CDR2 SVGAGI. V was pared by 7 bases and J by 4 bases, with 6 bases of the junction left unmatched. This CDR3 has 14 amino acids. The CDR3 coding sequence is TGTGCCAGCATCACCGGACAGGGGGCGTACGAGCAGTACTTC. It is translated as CASITGQGAYEQYF.

The chain has TRBV29-1 and TRBJ2-3; 9 bases are shared with TRBD2. The CDR3 is 14 amino acids. Unmatched junction bases numbered 9, after V lost 6 bases and J lost 5 bases. CDR1 and CDR2 (germline): SQVTM, ANQGSEA. CDR3 amino acids: CSVFLAGGLDTQYF. In DNA form, the CDR3 reads TGCAGCGTGTTTCTGGCGGGAGGGTTAGATACGCAGTATTTT.

This clone showed up just once. The rearrangement uses TRBV5-1 and TRBJ2-3, with D uncertain. Germline V gene sequence: CDR1 SGHRS, CDR2 YFSETQ. The CDR3 is made up of 14 amino acids. V lost 2 bases to trimming and J lost 2 bases, with 9 bases between them. Here the CDR3 DNA reads TGCGCCAGCAGCTTCGAGGTAGACACAGATACGCAGTATTTT. Translating it yields CASSFEVDTDTQYF.

The genes are TRBV10-1 and TRBJ2-2; TRBD2 might be the D (7 bases). The germline CDR1 and CDR2 sequences are WNHNN and SYGVQD (reference sequence). Trimming removed 3 bases at V and 3 bases at J, with 14 bases between. CDR3 length equals 16 residues. The CDR3 sequence: CASSDPRGADTGELFF. The DNA of the CDR3 is TGCGCCAGCAGTGACCCTCGGGGGGCGGACACCGGGGAGCTGTTTTTT.

The chain recombines TRBV6-5 with TRBJ2-4, with 9 bases that match TRBD1. CDR1 MNHEY and CDR2 SVGAGI come from the germline V gene. This CDR3 comprises 15 residues. Trimming took 5 bases from V and 6 from J; bases not matched to a gene: 8. The CDR3 is CASSPTGGPGNIQYF. The DNA for the CDR3 is TGTGCCAGCAGTCCGACAGGGGGACCGGGAAACATTCAGTACTTC.